Shown below are 27 T cell receptor beta chains from a single sample sequenced in a study of sequential checkpoint blockade in melanoma (dated by TCRdb to about 2019). Library generation was performed with the immunoSEQ multiplex PCR assay. In TCRdb, the immuneACCESS table is reduced to in-frame sequences with V and J assigned. These tables do not hold every clone; where another copy was compared, an unresolved V gene accounts for under half, and the others remain unexplained. This sample comprises around 2,700 clones, approximately 17% of them detected only once. 20% to 25% of the sample is held by the ten biggest clonotypes. The sample's treatment or condition, from its label and the paper: randomized to nivolumab then ipilimumab (arm A) or the reverse (arm B). The starting material was tumor tissue (inferred from file names), obtained from a patient given nivolumab and ipilimumab in sequence. Every receptor here comes from a human donor with melanoma.

This clone is classed as large. V and J are TRBV15 and TRBJ1-2; D unclear. Germline V lookup: CDR1 LNHNV, CDR2 YYDKDF (reference sequence). V was cut by 0 bases and J by 3 bases, with 8 bases left in between. CDR3 length: 14 amino acids. CDR3 coding DNA: TGTGCCACCAGCAGAGATCGAGCAGACTATGGCTACACCTTC. Translating gives CATSRDRADYGYTF.

This clone is labeled as large (0.1 to 1%). In DNA, the CDR3 is TGTGCCAGCAGCTTAACAGGGTCTACTAATGAAAAACTGTTTTTT. This translates into CASSLTGSTNEKLFF. This rearrangement joins TRBV11-3 to TRBJ1-4; possible D gene TRBD1, 6 bases. This CDR3 region has 15 residues. Trimming took off 2 bases at V and 2 bases at J, with 9 bases between the two ends. Germline V gene lookup returns CDR1 SGHNT and CDR2 YENEEA.

This clone was seen at least ten times. The CDR3 nucleotides are TGTGCCAGCAGCGAACAGGGAGGTAGCAATCAGCCCCAGCATTTT. This codes for CASSEQGGSNQPQHF. The chain has TRBV9 and TRBJ1-5, with a tentative D call TRBD1 (6 bases). The CDR3 contains 15 residues. Trimming removed 3 bases from V and 0 bases from J, with 10 bases in between. The germline CDR1 and CDR2 sequences are SGDLS and YYNGEE.

In its sample, this clone is medium-sized (0.01 to 0.1%). The J gene is TRBJ2-1, the V gene TRBV1; no DNA check was done on the table's D call, TRBD2. TRBV1 is a pseudogene locus. The length of the CDR3 is 19 residues. CDR3 loop: CTSSQDRGLAVSSYNEQFF. CDR3 coding DNA: TGCACCAGCAGCCAAGATCGGGGACTAGCGGTTAGCTCCTACAATGAGCAGTTCTTC.

In this sample, this clone turned up many times. The V gene is TRBV11-3, the J gene TRBJ1-5, with a tentative D call TRBD1 (5 bases). Germline lookup yields CDR1 SGHNT and CDR2 YENEEA. This CDR3 comprises 15 residues. The V and J ends lost 3 bases and 0 bases respectively, with 9 bases between them. CDR3 protein: CASSLEGNSNQPQHF. CDR3 sequence (DNA): TGTGCCAGCAGCTTGGAGGGGAATAGCAATCAGCCCCAGCATTTT.

V usage is TRBV6-8 and J usage is TRBJ2-2; D not resolved. V lost 7 bases to trimming and J lost 0 bases, with 6 bases between them. Germline lookup yields CDR1 MNHGY and CDR2 SAAAGT. This CDR3 contains 13 residues. This CDR3 reads CASTESNTGELFF. In DNA form, the CDR3 reads TGTGCCAGCACAGAGTCGAACACCGGGGAGCTGTTTTTT.

This CDR3 is CASSSTYVSKTDTQYF. CDR3 coding DNA: TGTGCCAGCAGCTCCACCTATGTCTCTAAGACAGATACGCAGTATTTT. The chain recombines TRBV6-8 with TRBJ2-3; D call uncertain. Germline V lookup: CDR1 MNHGY, CDR2 SAAAGT. The CDR3 has 16 residues. V lost 6 bases and J lost 3, with 19 bases in between.

This CDR3 is CASSGTGRETQYF. The DNA of the CDR3 is TGCGCCAGCAGTGGGACAGGGAGGGAGACCCAGTACTTC. V usage is TRBV10-2 and J usage is TRBJ2-5; the match to TRBD1 covers 8 bases. The germline CDR1 and CDR2 sequences are WSHSY and SAAADI. After removal of 4 bases from V and 5 bases from J, the junction contained 3 bases not matched to a gene. The CDR3 is 13 residues long.

The chain combines TRBV18 with TRBJ2-7; 9 bases match TRBD1. V was clipped by 3 bases and J by 6 bases; unmatched bases: 9. Per germline, CDR1 KGHSH and CDR2 LQKENI. This CDR3 is built from 15 residues. The CDR3 nucleotides read TGTGCCAGCTCACCCGGGACAGGGTTTAGAAGCGAGCAGTACTTC. This codes for CASSPGTGFRSEQYF. The whole variable domain, filled in from reference TRBV18 and TRBJ2-7, reads NAGVMQNPRHLVRRRGQEARLRCSPMKGHSHVYWYRQLPEEGLKFMVYLQKENIIDESGMPKERFSAEFPKEGPSILRIQQVVRGDSAAYFCASSPGTGFRSEQYFGPGTRLTVT.

The rearrangement uses TRBV11-3 and TRBJ2-1; tentatively, D is TRBD1 (6 bases). V was cut by 3 bases and J by 4 bases, with 10 bases left in between. This CDR3 has 14 amino acids. Germline loops: CDR1 SGHNT, CDR2 YENEEA. The chain's CDR3 is CASSFGQNYNEQFF. The CDR3 DNA follows: TGTGCCAGCAGCTTCGGACAGAATTACAATGAGCAGTTCTTC.

This clone was seen once. The chain combines TRBV10-2 with TRBJ1-6; D perhaps matches TRBD1 (5 bases). The CDR3 consists of 14 residues. CDR1 and CDR2 from the germline V gene are WSHSY and SAAADI. The V and J ends lost 5 bases and 5 bases respectively, with 10 bases between them. The CDR3 here is CASSWDPDNSPLHF. The CDR3 DNA sequence: TGCGCCAGCAGTTGGGACCCAGATAATTCACCCCTCCACTTT.

This clone was counted ten times or more. This sequence joins TRBV9 and TRBJ2-3, with D unresolved. CDR3 length: 12 amino acids. The germline CDR1 and CDR2 sequences are SGDLS and YYNGEE. V dropped 0 bases and J dropped 3 bases, with 2 bases sitting between them. DNA of the CDR3: TGTGCCAGCAGCGTAGTTACAGATACGCAGTATTTT. This gives the protein CASSVVTDTQYF. Combining the CDR3 with reference TRBV9 and TRBJ2-3 gives the whole variable domain DSGVTQTPKHLITATGQRVTLRCSPRSGDLSVYWYQQSLDQGLQFLIQYYNGEERAKGNILERFSAQQFPDLHSELNLSSLELGDSALYFCASSVVTDTQYFGPGTRLTVL.

Sample share makes this clone large. The chain has TRBV11-3 and TRBJ2-3, with 7 bases that match TRBD1. The CDR3 consists of 15 residues. V lost 5 bases to trimming and J lost 1 base; unmatched junction nucleotides: 6. Germline CDR1 is SGHNT and CDR2 is YENEEA. The CDR3 region is CASSPLDRGTDTQYF. CDR3 DNA: TGTGCCAGCAGCCCGCTAGACAGGGGCACAGATACGCAGTATTTT.

Only one count was recorded for this clone. This chain links TRBV10-2 with TRBJ2-1; tentatively, D is TRBD1 (6 bases). The CDR3 runs 14 residues. Germline V gene data show CDR1 as WSHSY and CDR2 as SAAADI. V was cut by 2 bases and J by 8 bases, with 13 bases left in between. In DNA form, the CDR3 reads TGCGCCAGCAGTGAGCTACAGGGAAGGCATGAGCAGTTCTTC. Translated, it gives CASSELQGRHEQFF.

This chain joins TRBV9 and TRBJ2-7; D possibly uses TRBD1 or TRBD2 (6 bases each). V lost 4 bases to trimming and J lost 7 bases, with 15 bases between them. This CDR3 comprises 13 residues. Per the germline V gene, CDR1 is SGDLS and CDR2 is YYNGEE. The CDR3 here is CASSRDTGGEQYF. CDR3 nucleotides: TGTGCCAGCAGCCGGGACACTGGGGGGGAGCAGTACTTC.

This clone is classed as large (0.1 to 1%). This chain uses TRBV12-2 with TRBJ2-3. TRBV12-2 has pseudogene status. There are 14 residues in the CDR3. As DNA, the CDR3 is TGTGCCACTCTCCGAAAAGGTAGCACAGATACGCAGTATTTT. This encodes CATLRKGSTDTQYF.

This clone showed up just a few times. The CDR3 DNA sequence: TGTGCCCGCAGACAGGGCGAGAACTATGGCTACACCTTC. This gives the protein CARRQGENYGYTF. V and J are TRBV30 and TRBJ1-2; 7 bases are a match to TRBD1. The CDR3 has 13 residues. The junction had 8 bases not matched to a gene; V was cut back by 8 bases and J by 2 bases. CDR1 GTSNPN and CDR2 SVGIG come from the germline V gene (reference sequence).

The genes are TRBV6-8 and TRBJ1-4, with 10 bases lining up with TRBD1. This CDR3 comprises 14 residues. The V gene end was trimmed by 3 bases and the J gene end by 6 bases; junction bases not matched to a gene: 1. Germline V gives CDR1 MNHGY, CDR2 SAAAGT. The CDR3 bases are TGTGCCAGCAGTTATGGGACAGGGGATGAAAAACTGTTTTTT. Its translation is CASSYGTGDEKLFF.

In its sample, this clone ranks as medium-sized. V is TRBV23-1 and J is TRBJ1-1, with D hard to call. TRBV23-1 is an ORF; its function is uncertain. V was cut by 6 bases and J by 5 bases, with 13 bases left in between. The CDR3 is 13 residues long. The CDR3 spells CASSSGKWTEAFF. The CDR3 DNA sequence: TGCGCCAGCAGCTCGGGAAAGTGGACTGAAGCTTTCTTT.

This clone is medium-sized (0.01 to 0.1%) by share. J is TRBJ1-2 and V is TRBV28; a possible D gene is TRBD1 (5 bases). The CDR3 extends over 14 amino acids. The V end lost 6 bases, the J end lost 2 bases, and 13 bases lay between the germline ends. The germline gives CDR1 MDHEN, CDR2 SYDVKM. The CDR3 sequence is CASRPGTENYGYTF. The CDR3 DNA reads TGTGCCAGCAGACCCGGGACGGAAAACTATGGCTACACCTTC.

This clone occurred many times. CDR3 protein: CASSRGLAPEETQYF. The CDR3 coding sequence is TGTGCCAGCAGCCGCGGACTAGCGCCAGAAGAGACCCAGTACTTC. The chain has TRBV11-3 and TRBJ2-5; 9 bases agree with TRBD2. The CDR3 totals 15 residues. Germline CDR1 SGHNT, CDR2 YENEEA. J gave up 3 bases and V 5 bases, and 7 bases lay outside the gene matches.

By frequency in the sample, this clone is large (0.1 to 1%). The chain has TRBV6-8 and TRBJ2-7; possibly TRBD1 for D (6 bases). V was trimmed by 4 bases and J by 0 bases, leaving 10 bases between them. The V gene's germline CDR1 is MNHGY and CDR2 SAAAGT. CDR3 length equals 14 residues. The CDR3 spells CASSLQGYSYEQYF. CDR3 coding DNA: TGTGCCAGCAGTTTACAGGGTTACTCCTACGAGCAGTACTTC.

By share of the sample, this clone is medium-sized. The genes are TRBV19 and TRBJ2-7; D remains ambiguous. The CDR3 totals 12 residues. Trimming stripped 4 bases from V and 3 bases from J, with 7 bases between. Germline V gene lookup returns CDR1 LNHDA and CDR2 SQIVND (reference sequence). Here the CDR3 reads CASSRGSYEQYF. DNA for the CDR3: TGTGCCAGTAGTAGGGGAAGCTACGAGCAGTACTTC.

In this sample, this clone turned up a few times. In DNA, the CDR3 is TGTGCCAGCAGGCCTTTGGGACACTGGAACACTGAAGCTTTCTTT. This sequence encodes CASRPLGHWNTEAFF. The chain couples TRBV25-1 to TRBJ1-1; a possible D gene is TRBD1 (6 bases). This CDR3 contains 15 residues. CDR1 MGHDK and CDR2 SYGVNS come from the germline V gene. The V gene lost 6 bases and the J gene lost 1 base, with 15 bases spanning the gap.

This clone showed up many times. This chain uses TRBV6-8 with TRBJ1-2; no firm D call. V gave up 6 bases and J gave up 0 bases, with 8 bases separating them. Looked up from germline, CDR1 is MNHGY and CDR2 is SAAAGT. This CDR3 is 13 amino acids long. The CDR3 DNA reads TGTGCCAGCAGCGAGAGCACTAACTATGGCTACACCTTC. This translates into CASSESTNYGYTF.

This clone was seen at least ten times. The rearrangement links TRBV4-1 to TRBJ1-2, with 12 bases identical to TRBD1. The CDR3 has 14 amino acids. The germline V gene has CDR1 MGHRA and CDR2 YSYEKL. Trimming took 4 bases from V and 6 from J; bases not matched to a gene: 3. The CDR3 sequence: CASSRDRGPDGYTF. For the CDR3, the DNA is TGCGCCAGCAGCCGGGACAGGGGGCCAGATGGCTACACCTTC.

V usage is TRBV9 and J usage is TRBJ1-2; the match to TRBD1 covers 7 bases. This CDR3 region has 13 residues. Germline V CDR1 and CDR2: SGDLS, YYNGEE. V dropped 2 bases and J dropped 7; count of bases not matched to a gene: 5. CDR3 loop: CASSVTGPTGYTF. CDR3 sequence (DNA): TGTGCCAGCAGCGTGACAGGGCCGACTGGCTACACCTTC. Variable domain in full (rest from reference TRBV9 and TRBJ1-2): DSGVTQTPKHLITATGQRVTLRCSPRSGDLSVYWYQQSLDQGLQFLIQYYNGEERAKGNILERFSAQQFPDLHSELNLSSLELGDSALYFCASSVTGPTGYTFGSGTRLTVV.